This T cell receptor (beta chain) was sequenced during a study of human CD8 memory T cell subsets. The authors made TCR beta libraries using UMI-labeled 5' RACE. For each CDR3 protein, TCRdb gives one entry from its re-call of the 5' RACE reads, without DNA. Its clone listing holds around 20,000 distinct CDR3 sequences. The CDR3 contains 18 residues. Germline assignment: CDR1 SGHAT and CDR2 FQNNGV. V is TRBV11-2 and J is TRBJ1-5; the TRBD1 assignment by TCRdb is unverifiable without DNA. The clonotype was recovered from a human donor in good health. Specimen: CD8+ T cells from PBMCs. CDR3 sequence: CASSPAEDGTGYDQPQHF. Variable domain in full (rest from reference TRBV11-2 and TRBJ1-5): EAGVAQSPRYKIIEKRQSVAFWCNPISGHATLYWYQQILGQGPKLLIQFQNNGVVDDSQLPKDRFSAERLKGVDSTLKIQPAKLEDSAVYLCASSPAEDGTGYDQPQHFGDGTRLSIL.